This entry lists 26 T cell receptor beta chains sequenced from one sample in a study of CD8+ T cells in alopecia areata. cDNA serving as the sequencing template came from extracted, reverse transcribed RNA. TCRdb's table, derived via immunoSEQ multiplex PCR, lists solely in-frame clones and lacks some. The table has some 150,000 clones, around half seen once; the top ten hold around 19%. Sequencing was performed on CD8+ T cells sorted from blood, taken at week 0. The receptors come from a human donor with alopecia areata.

The V gene is TRBV4-2, the J gene TRBJ1-1; no definite D call. Germline assignment: CDR1 LGHNA and CDR2 YNFKEQ. V lost 1 base and J lost 1, with 4 bases in between. This CDR3 spans 13 amino acids. Written as DNA, the CDR3 is TGTGCCAGCAGCCAAGTTCAGAACACTGAAGCTTTCTTT. Protein product: CASSQVQNTEAFF.

This rearrangement joins TRBV5-4 to TRBJ2-1, with 9 bases matching TRBD1. The germline V gene has CDR1 SGHNT and CDR2 YYREEE (reference sequence). The junction had 12 bases not matched to a gene; V was cut back by 4 bases and J by 7 bases. The CDR3 sequence is 16 residues long. CDR3 DNA: TGTGCCAGCAGCCCGGTAGACAGGGGGTCGTGGAATGAGCAGTTCTTC. Translation: CASSPVDRGSWNEQFF.

V usage is TRBV4-1 and J usage is TRBJ2-6, with 8 bases matching TRBD1. Germline assignment: CDR1 MGHRA and CDR2 YSYEKL. The CDR3 is made up of 18 amino acids. V lost 8 bases to trimming and J lost 4 bases; unmatched junction nucleotides: 16. In DNA, the CDR3 is TGCGCCAGCTCCCCCGTCCCGCAGGGGGCAGGGGGGGCCAACGTCCTGACTTTC. It is translated as CASSPVPQGAGGANVLTF.

The rearrangement joins TRBV7-9 to TRBJ1-1, with D possibly being TRBD1 (5 bases). The CDR3 is 14 amino acids. Germline V CDR1 and CDR2: SEHNR, FQNEAQ (reference sequence). V lost 1 base, J lost 3 bases, and 9 bases lay in between. This CDR3 reads CASSLVAGDTEAFF. The CDR3 region has the DNA TGTGCCAGCAGCTTAGTGGCGGGGGACACTGAAGCTTTCTTT.

V and J are TRBV7-9 and TRBJ2-7; 13 nucleotides match TRBD2. The length of the CDR3 is 15 residues. V lost 5 bases and J lost 5; bases outside the gene matches: 6. Per the germline V gene, CDR1 is SEHNR and CDR2 is FQNEAQ (reference sequence). The DNA of the CDR3 is TGTGCCAGCAGCGGGCGGGGGACTAGCGGGAACGAGCAGTACTTC. Translation gives CASSGRGTSGNEQYF. Together with reference TRBV7-9 and TRBJ2-7, the CDR3 gives the full variable domain: DTGVSQNPRHKITKRGQNVTFRCDPISEHNRLYWYRQTLGQGPEFLTYFQNEAQLEKSRLLSDRFSAERPKGSFSTLEIQRTEQGDSAMYLCASSGRGTSGNEQYFGPGTRLTVT.

This clone appeared a few times. The chain couples TRBV14 to TRBJ2-1, with TRBD1 as a possible D gene (6 bases). Trimming removed 4 bases at V and 10 bases at J, with 11 bases between. Per germline, CDR1 SGHDN and CDR2 FVKESK. This CDR3 region has 12 residues. This CDR3 reads CASSPYDREQFF. The CDR3, as DNA: TGTGCCAGCAGCCCATACGACAGGGAGCAGTTCTTC.

V is TRBV6-6 and J is TRBJ2-4; tentatively, D is TRBD1 (5 bases). The CDR3 has 15 amino acids. Germline V gene sequence: CDR1 MNHNY, CDR2 SVGAGI (reference sequence). Trimming shortened V by 6 bases and J by 8 bases, and 20 bases separated the two germline ends. CDR3 in DNA: TGTGCCAGCAGCATAGGGGCTGGCGGTAGATACATTCAGTACTTC. Its translation: CASSIGAGGRYIQYF.

The CDR3 loop is CASSEALGNQPQHF. CDR3 DNA: TGTGCCAGCAGTGAAGCGTTGGGAAATCAGCCCCAGCATTTT. The chain uses TRBV2 and TRBJ1-5; D not resolved. V was cut by 0 bases and J by 4 bases, with 7 bases left in between. CDR1 is SNHLY, CDR2 FYNNEI, per germline. The CDR3 runs 14 residues.

The chain links TRBV7-9 to TRBJ1-5; D unresolved. Trimming pared 10 bases from V and 3 bases from J, leaving 10 bases between. Per germline, CDR1 SEHNR and CDR2 FQNEAQ (reference sequence). The CDR3 totals 12 residues. The CDR3 DNA reads TGTGCCACTGGAGGAAACAATCAGCCCCAGCATTTT. Translating gives CATGGNNQPQHF. Based on the CDR3 plus reference TRBV7-9 and TRBJ1-5, the full variable domain is DTGVSQNPRHKITKRGQNVTFRCDPISEHNRLYWYRQTLGQGPEFLTYFQNEAQLEKSRLLSDRFSAERPKGSFSTLEIQRTEQGDSAMYLCATGGNNQPQHFGDGTRLSIL.

This clone occurred a few times. This chain uses TRBV11-2 with TRBJ2-2, with D perhaps matching TRBD2 (6 bases). The CDR3 runs to 16 residues. Germline V gives CDR1 SGHAT, CDR2 FQNNGV. V was cut by 5 bases and J by 4 bases, with 17 bases left in between. The CDR3 bases are TGTGCCAGCAGCGGCCCGGGACGGGGGATCACCGGGGAGCTGTTTTTT. The encoded protein is CASSGPGRGITGELFF.

This clone was detected only a few times. This sequence joins TRBV7-3 and TRBJ1-1, with D hard to call. The V gene lost 5 bases and the J gene lost 8 bases, with 15 bases spanning the gap. Per the germline V gene, CDR1 is SGHTA and CDR2 is FQGTGA. The CDR3 contains 13 residues. CDR3 region: CASSLRQESEAFF. The DNA for the CDR3 is TGTGCCAGCAGCCTTCGCCAGGAGTCAGAAGCTTTCTTT.

This clone has more than one count but fewer than ten. This sequence joins TRBV15 and TRBJ2-1; the D gene is possibly TRBD2 (6 bases). The V and J ends lost 6 bases and 8 bases respectively, with 11 bases between them. Germline assignment: CDR1 LNHNV and CDR2 YYDKDF (reference sequence). The CDR3 sequence is 12 residues long. The CDR3 here is CATRAGGDEQFF. CDR3 in DNA: TGTGCCACCAGAGCCGGGGGAGATGAGCAGTTCTTC.

This clone was counted a few times. The chain combines TRBV7-9 with TRBJ2-1; D not certain. The germline V and J ends were trimmed by 0 bases and 10 bases, with 4 bases remaining between them. The CDR3 extends over 11 amino acids. CDR1 and CDR2 from the germline V gene are SEHNR and FQNEAQ (reference sequence). Here the CDR3 DNA reads TGTGCCAGCAGCTTAGCGGAGGAGCAGTTCTTC. Its protein product is CASSLAEEQFF.

The chain employs TRBV15 and TRBJ1-1; 7 bases align to TRBD1. Germline assignment: CDR1 LNHNV and CDR2 YYDKDF (reference sequence). This CDR3 spans 18 amino acids. With V trimmed by 5 bases and J by 1 base, 16 bases remained unmatched. CDR3 nucleotide sequence: TGTGCCACCAGCGGTACAGGGGCCAATGGGCAATGGAACACTGAAGCTTTCTTT. Encoded protein: CATSGTGANGQWNTEAFF. Drawing the rest from reference TRBV15 and TRBJ1-1, the complete variable domain is DAMVIQNPRYQVTQFGKPVTLSCSQTLNHNVMYWYQQKSSQAPKLLFHYYDKDFNNEADTPDNFQSRRPNTSFCFLDIRSPGLGDTAMYLCATSGTGANGQWNTEAFFGQGTRLTVV.

CDR3 in DNA: TGTGCCAGCAGCTCCCTTCAAGGCAGGGGCGAGCAGTACTTC. It codes for CASSSLQGRGEQYF. This chain joins TRBV11-2 and TRBJ2-7, with a possible D match to TRBD1 (6 bases). Trimming removed 4 bases at V and 6 bases at J, with 16 bases between. Looked up from germline, CDR1 is SGHAT and CDR2 is FQNNGV. The CDR3 length is 14 residues.

In this sample, this clone turned up once. This chain uses TRBV7-9 with TRBJ1-5; D is perhaps TRBD1 (6 bases). Trimming shortened V by 0 bases and J by 6 bases, and 15 bases separated the two germline ends. Germline loops: CDR1 SEHNR, CDR2 FQNEAQ (reference sequence). The CDR3 spans 16 residues. The DNA for the CDR3 is TGTGCCAGCAGCTTAGCGACGGGGGGGGCGATTCAGCCCCAGCATTTT. It translates to CASSLATGGAIQPQHF.

This chain connects TRBV4-3 to TRBJ2-3; 8 bases are a match to TRBD2. Germline assignment: CDR1 LGHNA and CDR2 YSLEER. The CDR3 covers 15 residues. The junction had 7 bases not matched to a gene; V was cut back by 4 bases and J by 4 bases. CDR3 protein: CASSPFGRGADTQYF. The CDR3 DNA is TGCGCCAGCAGCCCGTTCGGGCGGGGGGCAGATACGCAGTATTTT.

J is TRBJ2-7 and V is TRBV29-1; TRBD1 is a possible D gene (7 bases). The V end lost 4 bases, the J end lost 7 bases, and 14 bases lay between the germline ends. This CDR3 is built from 12 residues. The germline V gene has CDR1 SQVTM and CDR2 ANQGSEA. For the CDR3, the DNA is TGCAGCGTTGTAGGAGGGGACAGAGAGCAGTACTTC. It specifies CSVVGGDREQYF.

V usage is TRBV29-1 and J usage is TRBJ2-3, with D perhaps matching TRBD1 (6 bases). The germline V gene encodes CDR1 SQVTM and CDR2 ANQGSEA. The CDR3 contains 13 residues. Deletions cut 7 bases from V and 0 bases from J, with 11 bases between. The CDR3 DNA sequence: TGCAGCGGTACAGGGTATAGCACAGATACGCAGTATTTT. This encodes CSGTGYSTDTQYF.

This clone was seen a few times. Here the CDR3 DNA reads TGTGCCAGCAGCCTAGCGGGCATCCAAGAGACCCAGTACTTC. Amino acid sequence: CASSLAGIQETQYF. This sequence joins TRBV6-6 and TRBJ2-5; 8 nucleotides align to TRBD2. Germline V gives CDR1 MNHNY, CDR2 SVGAGI (reference sequence). The J segment lost 1 base and the V segment lost 6 bases, leaving 4 bases of the junction unmatched. CDR3 length: 14 residues.

In its sample, this clone was seen a few times. The same CDR3 can be traced to other DNA sequences in this sample. The V gene is TRBV29-1, the J gene TRBJ2-3, with 7 bases fitting TRBD1. The V and J ends lost 6 bases and 1 base, in that order; junction bases with no gene match: 1. The CDR3 has 12 residues. Germline V gene data show CDR1 as SQVTM and CDR2 as ANQGSEA. DNA for the CDR3: TGCAGCGTCGGACAGGGCACAGATACGCAGTATTTT. It yields the protein CSVGQGTDTQYF.

The chain is built from TRBV2 and TRBJ1-1; TRBD1 might be the D (6 bases). CDR1 is SNHLY, CDR2 FYNNEI, per germline. V dropped 4 bases and J dropped 7 bases, with 10 bases sitting between them. This CDR3 has 12 residues. This chain's CDR3 is CASSGDRREAFF. Written as DNA, the CDR3 is TGTGCCAGCAGTGGAGACAGGCGTGAAGCTTTCTTT.

The chain links TRBV4-1 to TRBJ2-4; TRBD1 matches at 10 bases. Per the germline V gene, CDR1 is MGHRA and CDR2 is YSYEKL. The J segment lost 7 bases and the V segment lost 3 bases, leaving 6 bases of the junction unmatched. The CDR3 has 15 amino acids. CDR3 sequence: CASSHRTGGMNIQYF. Written as DNA, the CDR3 is TGCGCCAGCAGCCATCGGACAGGGGGAATGAACATTCAGTACTTC.

This sequence joins TRBV15 and TRBJ2-7, with unresolved D. The germline V and J ends were trimmed by 3 bases and 3 bases, with 6 bases remaining between them. This CDR3 contains 12 residues. CDR1 and CDR2 from the germline V gene are LNHNV and YYDKDF (reference sequence). CDR3 nucleotide sequence: TGTGCCACCAGCAGGAACGGCTACGAGCAGTACTTC. Protein product: CATSRNGYEQYF.

This clone was seen more than once but under ten times. The V and J genes are TRBV14 and TRBJ2-7; no firm D call. CDR3 length: 12 amino acids. The germline V gene encodes CDR1 SGHDN and CDR2 FVKESK. V was cut by 1 base and J by 2 bases, with 3 bases left in between. CDR3 coding DNA: TGTGCCAGCAGCCAAGTCCCCTACGAGCAGTACTTC. Protein sequence: CASSQVPYEQYF. Filled out from reference TRBV14 and TRBJ2-7, the complete variable domain reads EAGVTQFPSHSVIEKGQTVTLRCDPISGHDNLYWYRRVMGKEIKFLLHFVKESKQDESGMPNNRFLAERTGGTYSTLKVQPAELEDSGVYFCASSQVPYEQYFGPGTRLTVT.

This clone was recorded a few times. This chain links TRBV29-1 with TRBJ2-1; D is perhaps TRBD2 (6 bases). CDR1 and CDR2 from the germline V gene are SQVTM and ANQGSEA. The length of the CDR3 is 15 residues. V gave up 8 bases and J gave up 3 bases, with 20 bases separating them. The CDR3 region has the DNA TGCAGCTCCGAAGACGGGACTTTACTCTACAATGAGCAGTTCTTC. It specifies CSSEDGTLLYNEQFF.